This entry lists 24 T cell receptor beta chains sequenced from one sample in a study of regulatory T cells in long-lasting Graves disease. Building of the TCR beta libraries involved iRepertoire HTBI primers and Arm-PCR of CDR3 regions. TCRdb ran MiXCR on the multiplex PCR reads and lists one entry per CDR3 protein. The data show 550,000 to 700,000 distinct CDR3 sequences, with roughly 16% seen just once and around 11% held by the top ten. Time point specified: newly diagnosed GD, antithyroid drugs for less than 3 months. The TCR library was made from RNA extracted from PBMCs. The same data also contributed to another study, on T cells in Graves' hyperthyroidism and ophthalmopathy.

The sample here was peripheral blood mononuclear cells (PBMCs), taken at new diagnosis, from a patient treated with antithyroid drugs. Receptors originate from a man aged 18-30 years with Graves disease.

This clonotype was counted at least ten times. This chain joins TRBV27 and TRBJ2-7, with 7 bases fitting TRBD1. CDR1 and CDR2 from the germline V gene are MNHEY and SMNVEV (reference sequence). J lost 2 bases, V lost 5 bases, and 9 bases had no gene match. The CDR3 is 15 residues long. The CDR3 nucleotides are TGTGCCAGCAGTCCGATGGACAGGCGCACCTACGAGCAGTACTTC. Its translation is CASSPMDRRTYEQYF.

This clonotype occurred a few times. The genes are TRBV30 and TRBJ1-3; TRBD1 might be the D (6 bases). This CDR3 has 14 amino acids. V was pared by 3 bases and J by 0 bases, with 9 bases between. Germline V gives CDR1 GTSNPN, CDR2 SVGIG (reference sequence). This CDR3 is CAWSGQFSGNTIYF. The CDR3 region has the DNA TGTGCCTGGAGCGGACAGTTCTCTGGAAACACCATATATTTT.

The table lists this clonotype with many counts. The CDR3 sequence is CAWSGGVLSSYNEQFF. CDR3 sequence (DNA): TGTGCCTGGAGTGGAGGGGTACTGAGCTCCTACAATGAGCAGTTCTTC. The gene calls are TRBV30 and TRBJ2-1; D possibly matches TRBD1 or TRBD2 (5 bases each). CDR1 and CDR2 from the germline V gene are GTSNPN and SVGIG (reference sequence). With 1 base removed from V and 0 bases from J, the gap between germline ends came to 13 bases. The CDR3 consists of 16 residues.

This clonotype showed up many times. V usage is TRBV28 and J usage is TRBJ2-5, with D tentatively TRBD2 (6 bases). The CDR3 runs 15 residues. Germline V gene sequence: CDR1 MDHEN, CDR2 SYDVKM. The V end was cut by 3 bases, the J end by 3 bases, with 14 bases between. The CDR3 coding sequence is TGTGCCAGCAGTTTGGGCGGAGGGCCCGAAGAGACCCAGTACTTC. Protein sequence: CASSLGGGPEETQYF.

With respect to this clonotype: With a far larger clone one base away, a read error is the likely cause. The chain uses TRBV6-2 or TRBV6-3 and TRBJ1-1, with D unclear. Germline values: CDR1 MNHEY, CDR2 SVGEGT. The CDR3 is 13 amino acids. CDR3 amino acids: CASSYSGNTVAFF. CDR3 bases: TGTGCCAGCAGTTACAGTGGGAACACTGTAGCTTTCTTT.

This clonotype was counted a few times. The chain has TRBV7-3 and TRBJ2-6, with 12 bases aligning to TRBD2. This CDR3 has 17 residues. V shed 4 bases, J shed 0 bases, and the junction held 1 base outside the gene matches. Germline values: CDR1 SGHTA, CDR2 FQGTGA. The CDR3 sequence: CASSSSGRDSGANVLTF. The CDR3 bases are TGTGCCAGCAGCTCTAGCGGGAGGGACTCTGGGGCCAACGTCCTGACTTTC.

This clonotype was counted ten times or more. The chain is built from TRBV29-1 and TRBJ1-1; no clear D gene. From germline, CDR1 is SQVTM and CDR2 ANQGSEA. Trimming left V 3 bases short and J 4 bases short, with 0 bases between. CDR3 size: 9 residues. Written as DNA, the CDR3 is TGCAGCGTTGACACTGAAGCTTTCTTT. This gives the protein CSVDTEAFF.

This clonotype was seen ten or more times. The genes are TRBV3-1 and TRBJ2-3; 15 bases are a match to TRBD2. Germline CDR1 reads LGHDT; CDR2 reads YNNKEL (reference sequence). The CDR3 extends over 16 amino acids. V trimming: 7 bases; J trimming: 6 bases; junction bases outside the gene matches: 8. The DNA for the CDR3 is TGTGCCAGCACCCCCCCCGGACTAGCGGGAGGGGATACGCAGTATTTT. It is translated as CASTPPGLAGGDTQYF.

There are many counts of this clonotype. The chain combines TRBV5-1 with TRBJ2-1; D ambiguous. Germline assignment: CDR1 SGHRS and CDR2 YFSETQ. This CDR3 has 17 residues. The ends were cut back, 1 base at V and 1 base at J, with 15 bases in the middle. DNA for the CDR3: TGCGCCAGCAGCTTGACCCTAATACCCCGTTCCTACAATGAGCAGTTCTTC. Translation: CASSLTLIPRSYNEQFF.

The table lists this clonotype with a few counts. The rearrangement uses TRBV7-6 and TRBJ2-7; tentatively, D is TRBD2 (6 bases). V gave up 0 bases and J gave up 2 bases, with 11 bases separating them. Looked up from germline, CDR1 is SGHVS and CDR2 is FNYEAQ. CDR3 length: 15 amino acids. CDR3 DNA sequence: TGTGCCAGCAGCTTAGCGCCTAGCGTGGCCTACGAGCAGTACTTC. Translation: CASSLAPSVAYEQYF.

The chain joins TRBV20-1 to TRBJ1-3; D may be TRBD1 (5 bases). Trimming cost V 2 bases and J 3 bases, with 11 bases left between them. The CDR3 has 14 amino acids. Germline loops: CDR1 DFQATT, CDR2 SNEGSKA (reference sequence). The chain's CDR3 is CSARSRDGGNTIYF. The CDR3 DNA sequence: TGCAGTGCTAGATCCAGGGATGGTGGAAACACCATATATTTT.

This clonotype was found many times. The CDR3: CASSPPGQMNTEAFF. As DNA, the CDR3 is TGTGCCAGCAGTCCCCCGGGACAGATGAACACTGAAGCTTTCTTT. The V call is TRBV28, the J call TRBJ1-1; TRBD1 matches 7 bases. The CDR3 consists of 15 residues. CDR1 and CDR2 (germline): MDHEN, SYDVKM. V lost 5 bases and J lost 0; bases outside the gene matches: 6.

This clonotype appeared a few times. This rearrangement joins TRBV19 to TRBJ1-6; D gene unclear. This CDR3 comprises 15 residues. Deletions cut 9 bases from V and 7 bases from J, with 19 bases between. The germline V gene encodes CDR1 LNHDA and CDR2 SQIVND (reference sequence). The CDR3 loop is CASTNWALGNSPLHF. The DNA for the CDR3 is TGTGCCAGCACTAATTGGGCCCTGGGGAATTCACCCCTCCACTTT.

A few counts support this clonotype. The chain is built from TRBV29-1 and TRBJ2-1; the D gene is possibly TRBD1 (6 bases). CDR3 length equals 15 residues. V lost 1 base and J lost 4, with 14 bases in between. Germline CDR1 SQVTM, CDR2 ANQGSEA. The CDR3 protein is CSVEGLTGQYNEQFF. CDR3 DNA: TGCAGCGTTGAAGGTCTTACGGGACAATACAATGAGCAGTTCTTC.

In its sample, this clonotype was seen many times. The chain has TRBV2 and TRBJ2-6; 7 bases agree with TRBD1. CDR1 SNHLY and CDR2 FYNNEI come from the germline V gene. The V segment lost 6 bases and the J segment 0 bases; nucleotides outside the gene matches: 5. This CDR3 contains 16 residues. The DNA of the CDR3 is TGTGCCAGCAGCTTGGACAGGAACTCTGGGGCCAACGTCCTGACTTTC. It encodes CASSLDRNSGANVLTF.

This clonotype was seen a handful of times. This rearrangement joins TRBV10-3 to TRBJ2-7; 9 bases agree with TRBD2. CDR3 length equals 14 residues. CDR1 and CDR2 (germline): ENHRY, SYGVKD. The junction had 4 bases not matched to a gene; V was cut back by 3 bases and J by 4 bases. The CDR3 spells CAISELAGTYEQYF. CDR3 coding DNA: TGTGCCATCAGTGAACTAGCGGGCACTTACGAGCAGTACTTC.

The chain couples TRBV5-4 to TRBJ2-3, with TRBD2 matching over 8 bases. The germline CDR1 and CDR2 sequences are SGHNT and YYREEE (reference sequence). CDR3 length: 16 residues. The trim removed 5 bases at V and 4 bases at J, leaving 12 bases unmatched. CDR3 in amino acids: CASRLTSGSPPDTQYF. As DNA, the CDR3 is TGTGCCAGCAGGCTAACAAGCGGGAGCCCCCCAGATACGCAGTATTTT.

The chain has TRBV9 and TRBJ2-5; perhaps TRBD2 as D (5 bases). Trimming removed 2 bases at V and 5 bases at J, with 10 bases between. Germline V CDR1 and CDR2: SGDLS, YYNGEE. The length of the CDR3 is 13 residues. The CDR3 DNA reads as TGTGCCAGCAGCGTCCGGGGAAGTGAGACCCAGTACTTC. Residues: CASSVRGSETQYF.

This clonotype was seen more than once but under ten times. The rearrangement links TRBV24-1 to TRBJ2-1, with D tentatively TRBD1 (5 bases). The CDR3 has 15 amino acids. The germline CDR1 and CDR2 sequences are KGHDR and SFDVKD. Trimming left V 9 bases short and J 5 bases short, with 19 bases between. CDR3 coding DNA: TGTGCCACCGAAAGGGGCCTACAAGGGGACAATGAGCAGTTCTTC. This sequence encodes CATERGLQGDNEQFF.

This clonotype was detected many times. J is TRBJ2-1 and V is TRBV7-9, with D uncertain. The CDR3 contains 15 residues. CDR1 is SEHNR and CDR2 is FQNEAQ in the germline V gene (reference sequence). V was shortened by 1 base and J by 4 bases, with 11 bases between the two germline ends. CDR3 in amino acids: CASSLGSPEYNEQFF. The CDR3 region has the DNA TGTGCCAGCAGCTTAGGGTCCCCGGAATACAATGAGCAGTTCTTC.

This clonotype was picked up many times. This rearrangement joins TRBV7-9 to TRBJ2-3; D not resolved. This CDR3 region has 13 residues. V was pared by 6 bases and J by 5 bases, with 12 bases between. The germline V gene encodes CDR1 SEHNR and CDR2 FQNEAQ (reference sequence). CDR3 nucleotides: TGTGCCAGCAGTCTAGGGTTGAGAGATACGCAGTATTTT. Encoded protein: CASSLGLRDTQYF.

This clonotype came up a few times. This chain links TRBV3-1 with TRBJ2-1, with TRBD1 as a possible D gene (7 bases). The CDR3 totals 16 residues. Trimming pared 1 base from V and 4 bases from J, leaving 14 bases between. The germline V gene has CDR1 LGHDT and CDR2 YNNKEL (reference sequence). CDR3 DNA: TGTGCCAGCAGCCAAGTCCGGGGGACAGATTACAATGAGCAGTTCTTC. It specifies CASSQVRGTDYNEQFF.

This clonotype was detected only a few times. V is TRBV5-1 and J is TRBJ2-2, with TRBD2 identical over 7 bases. J lost 4 bases, V lost 5 bases, and 11 bases had no gene match. This CDR3 comprises 16 residues. CDR1 is SGHRS and CDR2 is YFSETQ in the germline V gene. The CDR3 DNA sequence: TGCGCCAGCAGGGGGAACGCGCGGGAGAGCACCGGGGAGCTGTTTTTT. It translates to CASRGNARESTGELFF.

The V call is TRBV7-2, the J call TRBJ2-1; 8 bases align to TRBD2. CDR3 size: 15 residues. Germline CDR1 reads SGHTA; CDR2 reads FQGNSA. Trimming at V came to 6 bases and at J to 2 bases, leaving 6 bases not matched to a gene. CDR3 in amino acids: CASSLAGPTYNEQFF. Here the CDR3 DNA reads TGTGCCAGCAGTCTAGCGGGCCCGACCTACAATGAGCAGTTCTTC.